Sequencing of this TCR beta chain was carried out in a study of blood T cell repertoires in COVID-19. Looking at the study overall: Sources were T cells, B-cell-depleted T cells, or PBMCs; the material itself was cDNA or gDNA.

In the source study's methods: By means of reference gene primer amplification, nucleated cell counts were estimated. Clones were read by immunoSEQ multiplex PCR, and TCRdb kept only the in-frame ones, dropping some. V and J calls and clone size are those listed in that table; D and trimming were worked out from the DNA. The sample has 300,000 to 450,000 clones, about 85% seen once; the top ten hold under 4%. CDR1 SGHRS and CDR2 YFSETQ come from the germline V gene. CDR3 length equals 14 residues. V was cut by 0 bases and J by 2 bases, with 9 bases left in between. Regarding this clone: Other DNA sequences in the sample encode the same CDR3.

The sequenced sample was peripheral blood. The receptor's source is a woman younger than 35 with acute or convalescent COVID-19. The V gene is TRBV5-1, the J gene TRBJ2-7; D is perhaps TRBD2 (6 bases). The CDR3 nucleotides are TGCGCCAGCAGCTTGGCCGGGACTGCCTACGAGCAGTACTTC. Translation gives CASSLAGTAYEQYF.